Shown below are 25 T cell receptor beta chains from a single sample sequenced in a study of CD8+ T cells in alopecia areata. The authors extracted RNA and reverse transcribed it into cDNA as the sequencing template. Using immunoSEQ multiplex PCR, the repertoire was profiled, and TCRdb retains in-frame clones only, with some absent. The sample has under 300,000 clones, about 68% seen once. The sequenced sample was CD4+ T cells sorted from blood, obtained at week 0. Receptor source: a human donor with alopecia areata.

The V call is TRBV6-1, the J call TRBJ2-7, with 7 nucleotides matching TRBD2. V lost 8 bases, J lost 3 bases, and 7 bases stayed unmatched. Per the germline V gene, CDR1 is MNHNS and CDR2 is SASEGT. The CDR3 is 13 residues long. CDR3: CASSRERGYEQYF. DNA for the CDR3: TGTGCCAGCTCTAGGGAGCGGGGCTACGAGCAGTACTTC.

Here the CDR3 reads CASRPGGRTYNSPLHF. The CDR3 DNA reads TGTGCCAGTAGACCGGGAGGGCGCACCTATAATTCACCCCTCCACTTT. The V and J genes are TRBV19 and TRBJ1-6; D gene ambiguous. The V and J ends lost 6 bases and 2 bases respectively, with 14 bases between them. The CDR3 sequence is 16 residues long. Germline V gives CDR1 LNHDA, CDR2 SQIVND (reference sequence). The full variable domain, in which reference TRBV19 and TRBJ1-6 provide the parts outside the CDR3, is DGGITQSPKYLFRKEGQNVTLSCEQNLNHDAMYWYRQDPGQGLRLIYYSQIVNDFQKGDIAEGYSVSREKKESFPLTVTSAQKNPTAFYLCASRPGGRTYNSPLHFGNGTRLTVT.

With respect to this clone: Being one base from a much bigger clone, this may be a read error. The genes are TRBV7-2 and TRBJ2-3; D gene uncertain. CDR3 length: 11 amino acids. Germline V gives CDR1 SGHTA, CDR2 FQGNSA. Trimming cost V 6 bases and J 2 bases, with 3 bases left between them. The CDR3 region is CASSITDTQYF. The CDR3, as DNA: TGTGCCAGCAGTATCACAGATACGCAGTATTTT.

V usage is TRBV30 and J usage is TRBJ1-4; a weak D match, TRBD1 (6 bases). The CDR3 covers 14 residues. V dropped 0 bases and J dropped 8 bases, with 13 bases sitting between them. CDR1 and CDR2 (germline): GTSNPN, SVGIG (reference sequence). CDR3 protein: CAWSVRRGQEKLFF. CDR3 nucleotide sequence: TGTGCCTGGAGTGTACGCAGGGGCCAAGAAAAACTGTTTTTT.

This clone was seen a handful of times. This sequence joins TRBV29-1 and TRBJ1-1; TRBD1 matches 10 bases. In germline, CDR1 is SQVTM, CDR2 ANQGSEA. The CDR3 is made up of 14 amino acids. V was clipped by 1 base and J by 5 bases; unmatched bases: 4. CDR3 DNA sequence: TGCAGCGTTGAAGGAGGGACAGGGGTTACTGAAGCTTTCTTT. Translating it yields CSVEGGTGVTEAFF.

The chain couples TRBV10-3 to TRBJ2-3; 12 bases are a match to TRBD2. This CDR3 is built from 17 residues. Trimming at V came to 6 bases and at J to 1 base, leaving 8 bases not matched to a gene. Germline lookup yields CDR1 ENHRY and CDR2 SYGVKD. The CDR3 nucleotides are TGTGCCATCAGCCCCCTATCTAGCGGGGGGGGCACAGATACGCAGTATTTT. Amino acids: CAISPLSSGGGTDTQYF.

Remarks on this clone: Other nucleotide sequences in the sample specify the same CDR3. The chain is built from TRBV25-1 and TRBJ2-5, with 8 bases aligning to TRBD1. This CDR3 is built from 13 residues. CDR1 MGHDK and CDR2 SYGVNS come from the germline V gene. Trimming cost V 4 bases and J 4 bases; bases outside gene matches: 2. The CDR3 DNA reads TGTGCCAGCAGTGGCGGACAGGGAGAGACCCAGTACTTC. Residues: CASSGGQGETQYF.

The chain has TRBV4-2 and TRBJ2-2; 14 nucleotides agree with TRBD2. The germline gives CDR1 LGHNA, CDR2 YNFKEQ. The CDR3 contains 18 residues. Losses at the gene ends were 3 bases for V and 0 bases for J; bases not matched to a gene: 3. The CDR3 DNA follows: TGTGCCAGCAGCCAGGGGGGACTAGCGGGAGCGAACACCGGGGAGCTGTTTTTT. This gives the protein CASSQGGLAGANTGELFF.

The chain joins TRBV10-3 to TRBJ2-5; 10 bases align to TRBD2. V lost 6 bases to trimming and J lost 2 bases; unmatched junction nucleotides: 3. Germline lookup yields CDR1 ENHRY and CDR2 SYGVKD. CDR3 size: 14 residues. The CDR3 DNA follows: TGTGCCATCAGCCCTAGCGGGGGACAAGAGACCCAGTACTTC. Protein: CAISPSGGQETQYF.

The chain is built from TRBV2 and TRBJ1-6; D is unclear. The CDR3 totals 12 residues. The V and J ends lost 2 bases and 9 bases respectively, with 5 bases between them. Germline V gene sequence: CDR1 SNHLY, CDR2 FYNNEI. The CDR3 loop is CASSESISPLHF. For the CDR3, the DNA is TGTGCCAGCAGTGAATCAATTTCACCCCTCCACTTT. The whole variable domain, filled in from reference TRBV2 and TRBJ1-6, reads EPEVTQTPSHQVTQMGQEVILRCVPISNHLYFYWYRQILGQKVEFLVSFYNNEISEKSEIFDDQFSVERPDGSNFTLKIRSTKLEDSAMYFCASSESISPLHFGNGTRLTVT.

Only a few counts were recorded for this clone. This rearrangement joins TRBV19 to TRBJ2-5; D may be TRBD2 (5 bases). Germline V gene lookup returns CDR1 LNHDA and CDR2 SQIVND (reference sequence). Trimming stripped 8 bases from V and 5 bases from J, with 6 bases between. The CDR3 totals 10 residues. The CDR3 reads CASGLETQYF. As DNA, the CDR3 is TGTGCCAGTGGACTCGAGACCCAGTACTTC. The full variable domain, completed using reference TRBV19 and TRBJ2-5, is DGGITQSPKYLFRKEGQNVTLSCEQNLNHDAMYWYRQDPGQGLRLIYYSQIVNDFQKGDIAEGYSVSREKKESFPLTVTSAQKNPTAFYLCASGLETQYFGPGTRLLVL.

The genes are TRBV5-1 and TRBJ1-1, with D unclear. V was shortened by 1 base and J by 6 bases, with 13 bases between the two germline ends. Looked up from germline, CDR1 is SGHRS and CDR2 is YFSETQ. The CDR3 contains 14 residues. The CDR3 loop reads CASSLTRDLPEAFF. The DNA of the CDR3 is TGCGCCAGCAGCTTGACGCGGGATTTACCTGAAGCTTTCTTT.

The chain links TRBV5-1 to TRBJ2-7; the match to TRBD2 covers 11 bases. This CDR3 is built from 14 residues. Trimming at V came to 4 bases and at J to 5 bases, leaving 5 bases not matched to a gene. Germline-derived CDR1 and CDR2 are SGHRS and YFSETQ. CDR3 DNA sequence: TGCGCCAGCAGCCTGACTAGCGGGGTCCACGAGCAGTACTTC. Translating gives CASSLTSGVHEQYF.

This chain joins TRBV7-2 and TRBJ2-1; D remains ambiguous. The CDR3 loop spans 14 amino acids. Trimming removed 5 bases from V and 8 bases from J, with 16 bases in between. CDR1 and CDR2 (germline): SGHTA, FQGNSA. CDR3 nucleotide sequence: TGTGCCAGCAGCCCCCCTTTAAGGGCCCATGAGCAGTTCTTC. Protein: CASSPPLRAHEQFF.

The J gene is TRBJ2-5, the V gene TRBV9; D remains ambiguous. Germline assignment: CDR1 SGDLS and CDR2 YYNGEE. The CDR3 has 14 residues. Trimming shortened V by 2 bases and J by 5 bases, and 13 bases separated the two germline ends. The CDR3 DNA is TGTGCCAGCAGCGTCACGCCGGGCGCGGAGACCCAGTACTTC. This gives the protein CASSVTPGAETQYF. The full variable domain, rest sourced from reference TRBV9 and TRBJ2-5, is DSGVTQTPKHLITATGQRVTLRCSPRSGDLSVYWYQQSLDQGLQFLIQYYNGEERAKGNILERFSAQQFPDLHSELNLSSLELGDSALYFCASSVTPGAETQYFGPGTRLLVL.

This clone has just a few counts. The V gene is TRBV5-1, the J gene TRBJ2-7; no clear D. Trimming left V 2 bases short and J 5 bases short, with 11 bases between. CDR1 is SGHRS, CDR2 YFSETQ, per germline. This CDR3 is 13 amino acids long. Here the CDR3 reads CASSLIGKDEQYF. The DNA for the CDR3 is TGCGCCAGCAGCTTAATAGGGAAGGACGAGCAGTACTTC.

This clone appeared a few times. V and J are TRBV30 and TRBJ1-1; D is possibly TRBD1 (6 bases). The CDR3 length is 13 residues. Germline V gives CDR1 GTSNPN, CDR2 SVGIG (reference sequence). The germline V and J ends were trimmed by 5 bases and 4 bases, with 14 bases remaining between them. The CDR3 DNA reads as TGTGCCTGGTGGCAGGGGCGAGGCACTGAAGCTTTCTTT. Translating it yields CAWWQGRGTEAFF.

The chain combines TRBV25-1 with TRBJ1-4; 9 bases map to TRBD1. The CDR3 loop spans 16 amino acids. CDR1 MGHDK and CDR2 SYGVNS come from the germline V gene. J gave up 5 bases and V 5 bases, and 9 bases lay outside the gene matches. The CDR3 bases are TGTGCCAGCAGTTCCACCGGGACAGGGTTCAATGAAAAACTGTTTTTT. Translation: CASSSTGTGFNEKLFF.

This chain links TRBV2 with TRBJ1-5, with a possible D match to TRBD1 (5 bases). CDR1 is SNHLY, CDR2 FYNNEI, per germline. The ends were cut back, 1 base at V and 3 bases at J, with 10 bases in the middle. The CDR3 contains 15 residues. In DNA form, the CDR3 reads TGTGCCAGCAGTGAAGTCCAGGGCCTCAATCAGCCCCAGCATTTT. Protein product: CASSEVQGLNQPQHF.

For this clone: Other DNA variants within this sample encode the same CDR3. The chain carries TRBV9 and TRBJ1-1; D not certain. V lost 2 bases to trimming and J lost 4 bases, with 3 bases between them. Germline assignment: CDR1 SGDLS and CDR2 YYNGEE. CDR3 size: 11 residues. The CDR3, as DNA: TGTGCCAGCAGCGTGGTCACTGAAGCTTTCTTT. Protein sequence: CASSVVTEAFF.

The CDR3 region is CASTPVVGSPLHF. CDR3 nucleotide sequence: TGTGCCAGCACCCCAGTGGTAGGCTCACCCCTCCACTTT. This chain links TRBV6-5 with TRBJ1-6; D uncertain. Germline CDR1 MNHEY, CDR2 SVGAGI. V lost 7 bases and J lost 10, with 14 bases in between. This CDR3 is 13 amino acids long.

Here the CDR3 DNA reads TGCAGCGGGGATGGACTCTATGGCTACACCTTC. This codes for CSGDGLYGYTF. The V gene is TRBV29-1, the J gene TRBJ1-2; D unresolved. Trimming shortened V by 7 bases and J by 4 bases, and 10 bases separated the two germline ends. The CDR3 sequence is 11 residues long. Germline CDR1 reads SQVTM; CDR2 reads ANQGSEA.

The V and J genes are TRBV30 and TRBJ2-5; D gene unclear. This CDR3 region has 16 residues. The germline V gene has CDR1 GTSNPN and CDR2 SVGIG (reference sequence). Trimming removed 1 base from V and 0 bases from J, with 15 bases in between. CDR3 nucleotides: TGTGCCTGGAGTGACCACTGGCGGATGTACCAAGAGACCCAGTACTTC. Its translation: CAWSDHWRMYQETQYF.

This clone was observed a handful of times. Here the CDR3 DNA reads TGTGCCAGCAGCTTAGGGAGGGCCGGGGAGCTGTTTTTT. This encodes CASSLGRAGELFF. The J gene is TRBJ2-2, the V gene TRBV7-9; tentatively, D is TRBD2 (6 bases). The CDR3 totals 13 residues. V was pared by 1 base and J by 6 bases, with 6 bases between. Germline V gene sequence: CDR1 SEHNR, CDR2 FQNEAQ (reference sequence).

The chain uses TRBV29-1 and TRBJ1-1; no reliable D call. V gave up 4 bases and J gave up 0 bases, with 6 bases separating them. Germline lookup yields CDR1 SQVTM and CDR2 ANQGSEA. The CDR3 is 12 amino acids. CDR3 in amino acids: CSVANMNTEAFF. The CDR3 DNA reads TGCAGCGTTGCCAACATGAACACTGAAGCTTTCTTT.